This T cell receptor (beta chain) emerged from a study of Ad26.COV2.S vaccination and SARS-CoV-2 variants. CDR1 SGHRS and CDR2 YFSETQ come from the germline V gene. Trimming shortened V by 2 bases and J by 0 bases, and 5 bases separated the two germline ends. CDR3 length equals 13 residues. The table came from immunoSEQ multiplex PCR; TCRdb's copy has only in-frame clones and leaves some out. The sample lists about 480,000 clones; around 88% were seen once. As concerns this clone: Its antigen is unidentified.

General study results and limits: Recipients of either vaccine or placebo displayed similar breadth of non-spike TCRs. Vaccine recipients showed a spike-specific TCR breadth that was higher than in placebo recipients.

The treatment here: 19 received Ad26.COV2.S at low or high dose, single or two shots; five or six received placebo; per-sample allocation not given. Specimens were obtained on day 63 following the first vaccine or placebo injection. An Ad26 vector expressing Wuhan-strain SARS-CoV-2 spike constituted the vaccine. The chain recombines TRBV5-1 with TRBJ1-1; D not resolved. The origin of this receptor is a person aged 18-65 years who received the Ad26.COV2.S COVID-19 vaccine or a placebo. Sequences were derived from peripheral blood, sampled in a trial of Ad26.COV2.S vaccine versus placebo. CDR3 nucleotide sequence: TGCGCCAGCAGCTTTAAGGTGAACACTGAAGCTTTCTTT. Its translation: CASSFKVNTEAFF. The complete variable domain, with remaining parts taken from reference TRBV5-1 and TRBJ1-1, reads KAGVTQTPRYLIKTRGQQVTLSCSPISGHRSVSWYQQTPGQGLQFLFEYFSETQRNKGNFPGRFSGRQFSNSRSEMNVSTLELGDSALYLCASSFKVNTEAFFGQGTRLTVV.